This entry concerns a single T cell receptor (beta chain). The record originates from a study of blood T cell repertoires in COVID-19. Assay: immunoSEQ multiplex PCR; the TCRdb copy retains only in-frame clones and omits some. Among about 180,000 clones, roughly 80% were seen once, and the ten largest hold approximately 7.3%. The CDR3 totals 13 residues. Germline CDR1 LNHDA, CDR2 SQIVND (reference sequence). V gave up 4 bases and J gave up 7 bases, with 13 bases separating them. The receptor comes from a human donor in a cohort sampled during active COVID-19. This chain connects TRBV19 to TRBJ1-1; D may be TRBD1 (6 bases). Sequenced: peripheral blood. CDR3 nucleotide sequence: TGTGCCAGTAGTACTGGGGGCCGCTATGAAGCTTTCTTT. It encodes CASSTGGRYEAFF.